The clone carrying this TCR beta chain was observed a few times. CDR1 and CDR2 from the germline V gene are SGHKS and YYEKEE (reference sequence). The V and J ends lost 2 bases and 10 bases respectively, with 18 bases between them. The CDR3 covers 14 residues. The libraries were made with immunoSEQ v3. Clones were sequenced by immunoSEQ multiplex PCR, and TCRdb holds only the in-frame ones, with some missing. The data show 95,000 or so clones, approximately 65% seen once. This sample stems from a study of TIL therapy for anti-PD-1-resistant metastatic lung cancer. Time point described: pre-treatment sample, taken before nivolumab and TIL therapy. Tumor tissue came from excised metastases, mostly pleural nodules or supraclavicular lymph nodes. Patients were adults with stage 4 NSCLC.

This material consisted of tumor tissue, taken at baseline. The sequence was obtained from a person aged 25 to 79 with non-small cell lung cancer. The chain uses TRBV5-5 and TRBJ1-1; a possible D gene is TRBD1 (5 bases). CDR3 in amino acids: CASSFPRQGVGAFF. In nucleotides, the CDR3 is TGTGCCAGCAGCTTCCCACGGCAGGGAGTCGGAGCTTTCTTT.